What follows are 10 T cell receptor beta chains derived from one specimen sequenced in a study of T cells in Graves' hyperthyroidism and ophthalmopathy. Amplification yielded TCR beta CDR3 regions, with RNA transcripts as the source. TCR CDR3 regions were first amplified by RT-PCR with HTBI primers. TCRdb fed the multiplex PCR reads into MiXCR, producing one record per CDR3 protein. The sample consists of some 500,000 distinct CDR3 sequences, 14% of them appearing once. Sequencing was carried out using blood. The receptor set was obtained from a woman aged 18-35 years with Graves' hyperthyroidism.

This clonotype was picked up many times. This rearrangement joins TRBV4-2 to TRBJ2-2, with D tentatively TRBD1 (6 bases). This CDR3 region has 16 residues. V was pared by 3 bases and J by 0 bases, with 11 bases between. CDR1 is LGHNA, CDR2 YNFKEQ, per germline. CDR3 sequence reads: CASSQIGTTNTGELFF. In DNA, the CDR3 is TGTGCCAGCAGCCAGATTGGGACAACGAACACCGGGGAGCTGTTTTTT.

This clonotype was observed many times. V usage is TRBV6-1 and J usage is TRBJ1-2, with no clear D. Trimming shortened V by 7 bases and J by 4 bases, and 16 bases separated the two germline ends. In germline, CDR1 is MNHNS, CDR2 SASEGT. The CDR3 runs to 14 residues. For the CDR3, the DNA is TGTGCCAGCACTAACCAAGGAGGGAGCTATGGCTACACCTTC. This encodes CASTNQGGSYGYTF.

The chain links TRBV19 to TRBJ2-1, with a tentative D call TRBD2 (6 bases). This CDR3 is 15 amino acids long. V was cut by 7 bases and J by 4 bases, with 17 bases left in between. The germline gives CDR1 LNHDA, CDR2 SQIVND (reference sequence). The CDR3 region has the DNA TGTGCCAGTACCATCGGCAGCGGGTCTTACAATGAGCAGTTCTTC. Its translation: CASTIGSGSYNEQFF.

In its sample, this clonotype was seen many times. This rearrangement joins TRBV28 to TRBJ1-1, with 7 nucleotides matching TRBD1. The CDR3 consists of 11 residues. Trimming took 7 bases from V and 6 from J; bases not matched to a gene: 2. Germline CDR1 reads MDHEN; CDR2 reads SYDVKM. In DNA, the CDR3 is TGTGCCAGCAACGACAGGGCTGAAGCTTTCTTT. This gives the protein CASNDRAEAFF. The variable domain in full, completed from reference TRBV28 and TRBJ1-1, reads DVKVTQSSRYLVKRTGEKVFLECVQDMDHENMFWYRQDPGLGLRLIYFSYDVKMKEKGDIPEGYSVSREKKERFSLILESASTNQTSMYLCASNDRAEAFFGQGTRLTVV.

Many counts were recorded for this clonotype. This chain links TRBV18 with TRBJ2-5; 7 bases agree with TRBD2. CDR1 and CDR2 (germline): KGHSH, LQKENI. The CDR3 loop spans 17 amino acids. V was pared by 6 bases and J by 3 bases, with 16 bases of the junction left unmatched. CDR3 nucleotides: TGTGCCAGCTCGCGCAAGTCGGGCGGGAGTGGAGAAGAGACCCAGTACTTC. Protein: CASSRKSGGSGEETQYF.

This clonotype was observed at least ten times. The chain uses TRBV27 and TRBJ1-5; unclear D gene. CDR1 is MNHEY, CDR2 SMNVEV, per germline (reference sequence). The CDR3 is made up of 14 amino acids. With 10 bases removed from V and 0 bases from J, the gap between germline ends came to 13 bases. The DNA for the CDR3 is TGTGCCACCCAGGCCCCGTATAGCAATCAGCCCCAGCATTTT. Its translation is CATQAPYSNQPQHF.

There are many counts of this clonotype. The chain recombines TRBV10-3 with TRBJ1-1; D is possibly TRBD1 (6 bases). The V gene's germline CDR1 is ENHRY and CDR2 SYGVKD. V was trimmed by 4 bases and J by 5 bases, leaving 17 bases between them. The CDR3 runs 15 residues. The CDR3 region has the DNA TGTGCCATCAGTGCTGGGGGGCCCCAGAGGACTGAAGCTTTCTTT. Translation gives CAISAGGPQRTEAFF.

The chain links TRBV7-2 to TRBJ1-2, with D uncertain. The CDR3 is 12 residues long. Trimming took off 2 bases at V and 5 bases at J, with 6 bases between the two ends. Looked up from germline, CDR1 is SGHTA and CDR2 is FQGNSA. Written as DNA, the CDR3 is TGTGCCAGCAGCTTACGGTCGTATGGCTACACCTTC. Protein: CASSLRSYGYTF.

This rearrangement joins TRBV3-1 to TRBJ1-1; no clear D. Between the trimmed V and J ends, which lost 5 bases and 1 base, there was a span of 11 bases. The CDR3 is 14 amino acids. The germline CDR1 and CDR2 sequences are LGHDT and YNNKEL (reference sequence). CDR3 DNA sequence: TGTGCCAGCAGCTCCCCGGACTGGAACACTGAAGCTTTCTTT. Translation: CASSSPDWNTEAFF.

This clonotype was seen only a few times. This rearrangement joins TRBV7-2 to TRBJ2-1; D perhaps matches TRBD2 (6 bases). This CDR3 is built from 14 residues. The ends were cut back, 1 base at V and 9 bases at J, with 13 bases in the middle. Germline V gene sequence: CDR1 SGHTA, CDR2 FQGNSA. CDR3 in DNA: TGTGCCAGCAGCTTAGGGGGAGGATTGGTTGAGCAGTTCTTC. This translates into CASSLGGGLVEQFF.